This T cell receptor beta chain was sequenced during a study of blood T cells in healthy people across ages. It was with a sample-barcoded 5' primer and a J-beta primer mix that a second PCR of about 6 to 12 cycles was run. One entry per CDR3 protein, called by TCRdb with MiXCR from the 5' RACE reads. The sample records around 1.1 million distinct CDR3 sequences, 30% to 40% being singletons. The CDR3 sequence is 14 residues long. Deletions cut 7 bases from V and 2 bases from J, with 14 bases between. The germline CDR1 and CDR2 sequences are SNHLY and FYNNEI. Sequences were obtained from blood. The rearrangement links TRBV2 to TRBJ2-5; D tentatively reads TRBD1 or TRBD2 (6 bases each). This sequence was found in a man in his late teens or twenties in good health. Written as DNA, the CDR3 is TGTGCCAGCAAGAGGAAGGGGGGACAAGAGACCCAGTACTTC. Protein sequence: CASKRKGGQETQYF.